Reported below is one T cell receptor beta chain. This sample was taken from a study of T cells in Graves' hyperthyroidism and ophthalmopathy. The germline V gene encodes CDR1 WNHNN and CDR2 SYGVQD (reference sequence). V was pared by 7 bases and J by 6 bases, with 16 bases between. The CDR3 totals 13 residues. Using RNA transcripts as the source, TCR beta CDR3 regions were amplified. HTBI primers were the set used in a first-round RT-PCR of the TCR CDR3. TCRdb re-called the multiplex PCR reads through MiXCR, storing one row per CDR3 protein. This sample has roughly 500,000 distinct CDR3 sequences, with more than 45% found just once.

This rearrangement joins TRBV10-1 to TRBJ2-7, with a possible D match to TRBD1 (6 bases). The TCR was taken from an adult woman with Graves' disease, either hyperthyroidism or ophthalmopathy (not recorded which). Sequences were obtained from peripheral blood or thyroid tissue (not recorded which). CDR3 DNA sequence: TGCGCCAGCATGGGGGCCGGGGTTTCCGAGCAGTACTTC. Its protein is CASMGAGVSEQYF.